This T cell receptor beta chain originates from a study of human T cells and chemical hapten exposure (dated by TCRdb to the early 2020s). General notes on the study: For sensitization, 2% DPC in acetone was applied to a roughly 2 cm by roughly 2 cm area of upper inner arm skin. Approximately 30 alopecia patients provided blood for TCR sequencing at one to four time points (pre-sensitization, 2, 6 and 24 weeks). Patch testing was performed on the upper back with Finn chambers containing 0.01% DPC, and the patch tests were scored after 6 days according to International Contact Dermatitis Research Group standards. Libraries were pooled for sequencing, and variation in per-sample TCR yields was attributed mainly to small differences in library volumes within the pool. In alopecia patients, the study followed how the peripheral blood TCR repertoire changed in vivo over primary and secondary sensitization to diphenylcyclopropenone (DPC), a hapten. Blood samples were taken from patients before sensitization (week 0) and then at 2, 6 and about 24 weeks after DPC sensitization. Throughout the study period of around 24 weeks, patients also received therapeutic DPC doses to the scalp every week. Alopecia areata with under or over 50% scalp involvement, alopecia totalis and alopecia universalis were represented in the patient cohort, which was mostly female. Summary of the overall study and its limitations: The number of PT1 expanded TCRs positively correlated with patch test score, significant at thresholds 8, 16 and 32 but not 4. Compared with pre-sensitization or healthy control sets, expanded TCRs formed significantly more large CDR3 similarity clusters, which is consistent with antigen-driven responses. The number of TCRs above 1 in 1000 frequency did not change with DPC sensitization; there was no evidence of global repertoire structure alterations. Because every patient had alopecia, a presumed autoimmune disease, the patients' immune response might differ from that of healthy individuals. Repeated subsampling changed both the strength of the expansion versus patch-test correlation and the threshold at which the correlation became significant.

Reading from cysteine to phenylalanine, the CDR3 counts 12 amino acids. Kept here is only the CDR3 DNA, which spans 36 bases and is read in frame from base 1. The germline V gene gives CDR1 as SQVTM and CDR2 as ANQGSEA. V loses 8 bases, J loses 3 bases, and the germline ends lie 13 bases apart. The library was built by means of RACE. Data came from a NextSeq 500. During library preparation, unique molecular identifiers were attached to individual cDNA molecules so that TCRs could be counted in a quantitative, reproducible way. From each blood RNA sample, both TCR alpha and TCR beta chains were sequenced. Per the authors' processing: The median number of TCRs per sample was approximately 93,000, ranging from about 20,000 to 700,000. The Decombinator software suite was used to annotate the V, J and CDR3 of the TCR reads. To make PS versus PT1 abundance plots, every sample was subsampled to the same number of TCRs (28,000). Expanded TCRs were defined as absent before sensitization and observed at least eight times at the 2-week time point. TCRdb reprocessing: public reads trimmed at Q25 with fastp, clones called with MiXCR, in-frame beta chains kept. Identical CDR3 proteins give one entry, which carries the most common genes and DNA. What appears here as the V and J calls and clone size reflects TCRdb's work, not the paper's. The sample table contains fewer than 90,000 distinct CDR3 sequences; only one count was recorded for 6% to 8.5% of them. Approximately 1.2% of the sample rests with the top ten.

The time point label on this specimen signifies: patch test 2, 6 weeks after DPC sensitization. Explained via the paper, the treatment or condition label denotes: therapeutic diphenylcyclopropenone sensitization with weekly scalp DPC. At every patch-test visit, the blood draw took place before the patch test was put on. Eligible patients were aged 18 to 70, diagnosed with alopecia, deemed suitable for DPC therapy, and excluded if pregnant. Total RNA was isolated from unfractionated whole blood collected in Tempus Blood RNA tubes. This clonotype was found many times. Its antigen specificity is not known. No per-base quality is available; no much larger clone lies one base away.

This sample comprised whole blood, obtained in connection with sensitization to the hapten diphenylcyclopropenone (DPC). The rearranged segments are TRBV29-1 and TRBJ1-1; the D segment cannot be called with confidence. This TCR derives from a young woman with alopecia areata. Some clones in this sample may be carry-over from other donors' samples. The DNA reads as follows: TGCAGCAATTCTGGGCGGTACACTGAAGCTTTCTTT. Protein translation: CSNSGRYTEAFF. Reference TRBV29-1 and TRBJ1-1 proteins supply the regions before and after the CDR3; the full variable domain is: SAVISQKPSRDICQRGTSLTIQCQVDSQVTMMFWYRQQPGQSLTLIATANQGSEATYESGFVIDKFPISRPNLTFSTLTVSNMSPEDSSIYLCSNSGRYTEAFFGQGTRLTVV.